The 28 T cell receptor beta chains below come from one sample, sequenced in a study of OX40 agonist ivuxolimab in advanced cancers. Here immunoSEQ multiplex PCR was the method, and the copy in TCRdb shows in-frame clones only, minus some. This table holds roughly 40,000 clones, roughly 84% found once. The material was CD4+ or CD8+ T cells sorted from blood, obtained in a trial of the OX40 agonist ivuxolimab. The receptors were sampled from an adult with an advanced solid tumor such as melanoma, head and neck, liver or kidney cancer.

V and J are TRBV7-9 and TRBJ2-1; maybe TRBD2 (6 bases). CDR3 length: 15 residues. Germline lookup yields CDR1 SEHNR and CDR2 FQNEAQ (reference sequence). With 1 base removed from V and 8 bases from J, the gap between germline ends came to 15 bases. CDR3 region: CASSLVAVRTDEQFF. The CDR3 nucleotides are TGTGCCAGCAGCTTAGTAGCGGTCCGTACCGATGAGCAGTTCTTC. The variable domain in full, with the rest retrieved from reference TRBV7-9 and TRBJ2-1, is DTGVSQNPRHKITKRGQNVTFRCDPISEHNRLYWYRQTLGQGPEFLTYFQNEAQLEKSRLLSDRFSAERPKGSFSTLEIQRTEQGDSAMYLCASSLVAVRTDEQFFGPGTRLTVL.

This chain connects TRBV23-1 to TRBJ2-5; D is unclear. TRBV23-1 is designated an ORF whose function remains uncertain. The CDR3 has 9 amino acids. Deletions cut 9 bases from V and 5 bases from J, with 4 bases between. CDR3 region: CARSETQYF. The CDR3 DNA follows: TGCGCCAGGTCGGAGACCCAGTACTTC.

This rearrangement joins TRBV6-5 to TRBJ2-7, with 11 bases that match TRBD1. The trim removed 2 bases at V and 3 bases at J, leaving 6 bases unmatched. Germline V gives CDR1 MNHEY, CDR2 SVGAGI. The CDR3 loop spans 16 amino acids. The CDR3 protein is CASSYHRTGGFYEQYF. The CDR3 DNA is TGTGCCAGCAGTTACCATCGGACAGGGGGCTTCTACGAGCAGTACTTC.

CDR3 in amino acids: CSLRLANMNEQFF. Here the CDR3 DNA reads TGCAGTCTGAGGCTAGCGAATATGAATGAGCAGTTCTTC. This chain uses TRBV29-1 with TRBJ2-1; the D gene is possibly TRBD2 (6 bases). The length of the CDR3 is 13 residues. Germline V gene data show CDR1 as SQVTM and CDR2 as ANQGSEA.

J is TRBJ1-2 and V is TRBV19, with TRBD1 identical over 8 bases. The germline V gene encodes CDR1 LNHDA and CDR2 SQIVND (reference sequence). With V trimmed by 8 bases and J by 3 bases, 8 bases remained unmatched. The CDR3 spans 14 residues. In DNA form, the CDR3 reads TGTGCCAGTTCCGGACAGGGAAGGGACTATGGCTACACCTTC. Translating gives CASSGQGRDYGYTF.

V gene TRBV7-9 combines with J gene TRBJ1-1, with D possibly matching TRBD1 (6 bases). Trimming cost V 1 base and J 4 bases, with 10 bases left between them. The V gene's germline CDR1 is SEHNR and CDR2 FQNEAQ (reference sequence). The CDR3 has 14 residues. The CDR3 nucleotides read TGTGCCAGCAGCTTAGGCCAGGGGAGCACTGAAGCTTTCTTT. Encoded protein: CASSLGQGSTEAFF.

V and J are TRBV18 and TRBJ1-6; TRBD1 matches 7 bases. The CDR3 sequence is 15 residues long. V was clipped by 6 bases and J by 7 bases; unmatched bases: 9. Germline CDR1 KGHSH, CDR2 LQKENI. The CDR3 DNA follows: TGTGCCAGCTCCCCGCCCGACAGGGCAAATTCACCCCTCCACTTT. It is translated as CASSPPDRANSPLHF.

The chain recombines TRBV7-9 with TRBJ1-2; D gene uncertain. The V gene's germline CDR1 is SEHNR and CDR2 FQNEAQ (reference sequence). V lost 3 bases, J lost 3 bases, and 8 bases lay in between. This CDR3 contains 13 residues. The CDR3 spells CASSFNTDYGYTF. CDR3 bases: TGTGCCAGCAGCTTTAACACGGACTATGGCTACACCTTC.

The rearrangement joins TRBV21-1 to TRBJ2-3; TRBD1 was called by the table and not checked on the DNA. TRBV21-1 is a documented pseudogene. The CDR3 consists of 19 residues. CDR3: CASSKAGGGTGSGTDTQYF. CDR3 sequence (DNA): TGTGCCAGCAGCAAGGCCGGCGGGGGGACAGGGAGTGGCACAGATACGCAGTATTTT.

This chain uses TRBV27 with TRBJ2-3, with TRBD2 matching 7 bases. Germline assignment: CDR1 MNHEY and CDR2 SMNVEV (reference sequence). The ends lost 3 bases at V and 4 bases at J; junction bases unmatched: 7. The CDR3 is 15 residues long. The CDR3 protein is CASSLGLTSPDTQYF. The CDR3 DNA follows: TGTGCCAGCAGTTTGGGACTAACCTCCCCAGATACGCAGTATTTT.

The chain links TRBV11-2 to TRBJ2-5, with TRBD1 matching over 10 bases. Germline CDR1 is SGHAT and CDR2 is FQNNGV. V dropped 6 bases and J dropped 4; count of bases not matched to a gene: 11. This CDR3 is built from 16 residues. The CDR3 protein is CASSYGTGVKGETQYF. In DNA form, the CDR3 reads TGTGCCAGCAGTTACGGGACAGGGGTCAAGGGAGAGACCCAGTACTTC.

This chain connects TRBV4-1 to TRBJ2-7; 7 nucleotides agree with TRBD2. Germline lookup yields CDR1 MGHRA and CDR2 YSYEKL. V was pared by 4 bases and J by 6 bases, with 6 bases of the junction left unmatched. CDR3 length: 13 amino acids. The CDR3 nucleotides read TGCGCCAGCAGCCGGGGGGGGAGATCCGAGCAGTACTTC. This sequence encodes CASSRGGRSEQYF.

This chain connects TRBV11-2 to TRBJ2-3; D perhaps matches TRBD2 (6 bases). There are 15 residues in the CDR3. V was cut by 0 bases and J by 1 base, with 8 bases left in between. CDR1 and CDR2 (germline): SGHAT, FQNNGV. The CDR3 nucleotides read TGTGCCAGCAGCTTAGAGCGGGGCCGCACAGATACGCAGTATTTT. It is translated as CASSLERGRTDTQYF. Full variable domain (missing parts from reference TRBV11-2 and TRBJ2-3): EAGVAQSPRYKIIEKRQSVAFWCNPISGHATLYWYQQILGQGPKLLIQFQNNGVVDDSQLPKDRFSAERLKGVDSTLKIQPAKLEDSAVYLCASSLERGRTDTQYFGPGTRLTVL.

The genes are TRBV6-5 and TRBJ1-4; D is unclear. This CDR3 spans 12 amino acids. In germline, CDR1 is MNHEY, CDR2 SVGAGI. The V gene lost 5 bases and the J gene lost 5 bases, with 6 bases spanning the gap. CDR3 coding DNA: TGTGCCAGCAGTCAGAGGAATGAAAAACTGTTTTTT. Its translation: CASSQRNEKLFF.

This chain connects TRBV6-5 to TRBJ1-5, with D possibly being TRBD1 (5 bases). The germline V gene has CDR1 MNHEY and CDR2 SVGAGI. CDR3 length equals 16 residues. Deletions cut 4 bases from V and 1 base from J, with 14 bases between. The CDR3 coding sequence is TGTGCCAGCAGTTCTTTGTCTGGGGGGAGCAATCAGCCCCAGCATTTT. Encoded protein: CASSSLSGGSNQPQHF.

The chain uses TRBV11-2 and TRBJ2-7; D uncertain. This CDR3 contains 15 residues. Germline values: CDR1 SGHAT, CDR2 FQNNGV. The ends were cut back, 0 bases at V and 1 base at J, with 10 bases in the middle. CDR3: CASSLDWPASYEQYF. The CDR3 DNA follows: TGTGCCAGCAGCTTAGATTGGCCAGCGTCCTACGAGCAGTACTTC.

CDR3 sequence reads: CARELGAGNEQFF. In nucleotides, the CDR3 is TGTGCCCGAGAGCTGGGGGCGGGGAATGAGCAGTTCTTC. The J gene is TRBJ2-1, the V gene TRBV30; D tentatively reads TRBD1 or TRBD2 (6 bases each). Germline V lookup: CDR1 GTSNPN, CDR2 SVGIG (reference sequence). Trimming removed 8 bases from V and 7 bases from J, with 18 bases in between. This CDR3 contains 13 residues.

The rearrangement uses TRBV7-2 and TRBJ1-2; TRBD1 might be the D (5 bases). Germline CDR1 and CDR2: SGHTA and FQGNSA. This CDR3 comprises 13 residues. Deletions cut 1 base from V and 4 bases from J, with 7 bases between. CDR3 protein: CASSLGGAYGYTF. The CDR3 DNA follows: TGTGCCAGCAGCTTAGGTGGGGCCTATGGCTACACCTTC.

The chain joins TRBV9 to TRBJ1-1; perhaps TRBD1 as D (5 bases). Trimming pared 3 bases from V and 2 bases from J, leaving 17 bases between. The germline V gene encodes CDR1 SGDLS and CDR2 YYNGEE. The CDR3 length is 16 residues. In nucleotides, the CDR3 is TGTGCCAGCAGCGAGCAAAGGACCGGGACTAACACTGAAGCTTTCTTT. Translated, it gives CASSEQRTGTNTEAFF.

The CDR3 is CASSLTSAGNTQYF. The CDR3, as DNA: TGTGCCAGCAGCTTAACGTCGGCGGGAAATACGCAGTATTTT. The J gene is TRBJ2-3, the V gene TRBV7-3, with D maybe TRBD2 (6 bases). Trimming stripped 0 bases from V and 7 bases from J, with 11 bases between. This CDR3 spans 14 amino acids. The germline gives CDR1 SGHTA, CDR2 FQGTGA.

V and J are TRBV7-9 and TRBJ2-3; D may be TRBD1 (5 bases). The length of the CDR3 is 14 residues. Trimming cost V 0 bases and J 4 bases, with 8 bases left between them. Germline CDR1 SEHNR, CDR2 FQNEAQ (reference sequence). CDR3 residues: CASSLARGSDTQYF. DNA of the CDR3: TGTGCCAGCAGCTTAGCAAGGGGTTCAGATACGCAGTATTTT.

The chain carries TRBV9 and TRBJ2-7; possibly TRBD1 for D (5 bases). The length of the CDR3 is 14 residues. Trimming removed 0 bases at V and 3 bases at J, with 10 bases between. CDR1 and CDR2 from the germline V gene are SGDLS and YYNGEE. CDR3 residues: CASSVGLGVYEQYF. CDR3 bases: TGTGCCAGCAGCGTAGGGCTAGGGGTCTACGAGCAGTACTTC. Complete variable domain (other parts from reference TRBV9 and TRBJ2-7): DSGVTQTPKHLITATGQRVTLRCSPRSGDLSVYWYQQSLDQGLQFLIQYYNGEERAKGNILERFSAQQFPDLHSELNLSSLELGDSALYFCASSVGLGVYEQYFGPGTRLTVT.

This clone has only one observation. V is TRBV30 and J is TRBJ2-2; D possibly uses TRBD1 or TRBD2 (5 bases each). The CDR3 runs 16 residues. V lost 3 bases, J lost 4 bases, and 18 bases lay in between. Germline lookup yields CDR1 GTSNPN and CDR2 SVGIG (reference sequence). The DNA of the CDR3 is TGTGCCTGGAGCCCTGACAGATCCGGGGCCACCGGGGAGCTGTTTTTT. Amino acid sequence: CAWSPDRSGATGELFF.

This chain links TRBV27 with TRBJ2-7, with 8 positions matching TRBD1. Per germline, CDR1 MNHEY and CDR2 SMNVEV (reference sequence). This CDR3 region has 15 residues. V lost 2 bases to trimming and J lost 3 bases; unmatched junction nucleotides: 6. CDR3 sequence (DNA): TGTGCCAGCAGTTTAGTATCCGGGACAGGCTACGAGCAGTACTTC. Translation: CASSLVSGTGYEQYF.

CDR3 coding DNA: TGTGCCAGCTCACCTTCGGGGGTCTCCTACAATGAGCAGTTCTTC. Translated: CASSPSGVSYNEQFF. The chain uses TRBV18 and TRBJ2-1; D possibly corresponds to TRBD2 (6 bases). This CDR3 has 15 amino acids. CDR1 KGHSH and CDR2 LQKENI come from the germline V gene. The V gene lost 3 bases and the J gene lost 0 bases, with 9 bases spanning the gap.

The sample holds a few counts of this clone. This chain uses TRBV5-1 with TRBJ2-7; D uncertain. This CDR3 is 13 amino acids long. Trimming shortened V by 0 bases and J by 6 bases, and 10 bases separated the two germline ends. The germline CDR1 and CDR2 sequences are SGHRS and YFSETQ. CDR3 sequence reads: CASSLDFTTEQYF. CDR3 nucleotides: TGCGCCAGCAGCTTGGATTTTACAACCGAGCAGTACTTC.

This clone has a single count. The chain carries TRBV6-5 and TRBJ2-2, with D perhaps matching TRBD1 or TRBD2 (5 bases each). The CDR3 is 15 amino acids. Trimming took off 0 bases at V and 3 bases at J, with 8 bases between the two ends. Per the germline V gene, CDR1 is MNHEY and CDR2 is SVGAGI. CDR3 amino acids: CASSYSGGYTGELFF. CDR3 in DNA: TGTGCCAGCAGTTACTCTGGGGGTTACACCGGGGAGCTGTTTTTT.

This clone was seen a few times. The chain combines TRBV28 with TRBJ1-5, with unresolved D. V lost 6 bases and J 4 bases, leaving 4 bases between the germline ends. The CDR3 runs to 11 residues. The germline V gene has CDR1 MDHEN and CDR2 SYDVKM. CDR3 in DNA: TGTGCCAGCAGCAAGAATCAGCCCCAGCATTTT. Protein: CASSKNQPQHF. The entire variable domain, with the rest obtained from reference TRBV28 and TRBJ1-5, is as follows: DVKVTQSSRYLVKRTGEKVFLECVQDMDHENMFWYRQDPGLGLRLIYFSYDVKMKEKGDIPEGYSVSREKKERFSLILESASTNQTSMYLCASSKNQPQHFGDGTRLSIL.